The entry below gives a single T cell receptor beta chain sequence along with its context. Its antigen remains unidentified. The record originates from a study of shared clonotypes between healthy human individuals. Findings and caveats of the study: Across a few donors, naive CD4 shared around 5.4%, naive CD8 more than 3%, memory CD4 more than 2%, memory CD8 more than 0.35%.

With 7 bases removed from V and 4 bases from J, the gap between germline ends came to 21 bases. CDR3 length equals 16 residues. Per germline, CDR1 SGDLS and CDR2 YYNGEE. This table comes from immunoSEQ multiplex PCR, and its TCRdb copy is limited to in-frame clones, with some not included. The table has 2.3 million or so clones, approximately 95% seen once. Every contributor of samples was a Caucasian grown-up residing in Nashville, Tennessee. V is TRBV9 and J is TRBJ2-1; D is possibly TRBD1 (6 bases). The sample comprised naive CD4+ T cells from PBMCs. Subset specified: CD45RA+ positively selected. The source is a man between 18 and 35 years old in good health. Some clones in this sample may be carry-over from other donors' samples. CDR3 protein: CASGRDGRQAYNEQFF. In nucleotides, the CDR3 is TGTGCCAGCGGGCGCGACGGAAGACAGGCTTACAATGAGCAGTTCTTC.